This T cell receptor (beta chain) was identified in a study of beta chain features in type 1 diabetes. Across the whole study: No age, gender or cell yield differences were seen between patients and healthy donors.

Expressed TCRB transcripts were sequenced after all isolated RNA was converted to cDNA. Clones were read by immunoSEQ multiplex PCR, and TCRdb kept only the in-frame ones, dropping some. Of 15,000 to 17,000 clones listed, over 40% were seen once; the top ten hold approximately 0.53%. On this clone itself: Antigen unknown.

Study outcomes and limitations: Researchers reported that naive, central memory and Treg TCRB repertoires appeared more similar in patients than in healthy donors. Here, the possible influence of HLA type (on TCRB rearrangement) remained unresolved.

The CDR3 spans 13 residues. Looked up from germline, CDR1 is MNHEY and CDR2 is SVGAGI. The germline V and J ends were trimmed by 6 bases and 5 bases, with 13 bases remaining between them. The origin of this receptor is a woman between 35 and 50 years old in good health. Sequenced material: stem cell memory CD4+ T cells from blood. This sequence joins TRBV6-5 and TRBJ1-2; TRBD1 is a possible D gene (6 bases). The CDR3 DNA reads TGTGCCAGCAGATTACAGGGAGGGTATGGCTACACCTTC. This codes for CASRLQGGYGYTF.